This T cell receptor beta chain is drawn from a study of blood T cells in healthy people across ages. The study, taken as a whole, reports: Long-lived donors exceeded aged donors in naive CD4+ cells and diversity.

Every donor provided roughly 10 milliliters of peripheral blood. The CDR3 contains 14 residues. Germline V CDR1 and CDR2: LGHDT, YNNKEL (reference sequence). About this clonotype itself: The antigen is not known.

Primed by a sample-barcoded 5' primer and a J-beta primer mix, a second PCR proceeded for 7 to 11 cycles. Each CDR3 protein is one row after TCRdb ran MiXCR on the 5' RACE reads. The table records some 1.1 million distinct CDR3 sequences, under 40% of them present only once. The sample was blood. The clonotype originates from a man aged 18 to 35 in good health. V gene TRBV3-1 combines with J gene TRBJ2-1; D unclear. The closer fit of TRBJ2-7 to the DNA end suggests the J call may be wrong. The DNA for the CDR3 is TGTGCCAGCAGCCACACCTCGACGAGCGATGAGCAGTACTTC. Translated: CASSHTSTSDEQYF.